A selection of T cell receptor beta chains follows, all from one sample in a study of blood T cells in healthy people across ages. TCRdb re-analysed the 5' RACE reads in MiXCR, keeping a single row per CDR3 protein. The repertoire holds roughly 1.5 million distinct CDR3 sequences, roughly 43% seen once, with about 4% in the top ten. Sequenced sample: blood. These receptors were obtained from a woman under 30 in good health. Both conserved end residues are part of each CDR3. A D gene is named only where the DNA matches it firmly. Clone size is stated in some rows and not others, as once, few, many or a class when expanded.

v_gene,d_gene,j_gene,abundance,len,CDR3nt,CDR3aa
TRBV30,TRBD1,TRBJ1-2,NA,17,TGTGCCTGGAGGGATCCGGGACAGTCGCTGTATGACTATGGCTACACCTTC,CAWRDPGQSLYDYGYTF
TRBV20-1,TRBD1,TRBJ1-2,NA,16,TGCAGTGCTTACGTATATGGGACAGCTAGTAACTATGGCTACACCTTC,CSAYVYGTASNYGYTF
TRBV7-9,TRBD1,TRBJ2-3,few,15,TGTGCCAGCAGCCCCGGGACAGGGGATGCAGATACGCAGTATTTT,CASSPGTGDADTQYF
TRBV27,NA,TRBJ1-4,few,14,TGTGCCAGCAGTCTACTCGGCGGGAATGAAAAACTGTTTTTT,CASSLLGGNEKLFF
TRBV7-3,NA,TRBJ1-2,few,14,TGTGCCAGCAGCTTCGGATCGGATTCGGATGGCTACACCTTC,CASSFGSDSDGYTF
TRBV7-8,NA,TRBJ2-2,NA,17,TGTGCCAGCAGCTTATCGGCGGGACAACTCTACACCGGGGAGCTGTTTTTT,CASSLSAGQLYTGELFF
TRBV3-1,TRBD2,TRBJ2-5,few,15,TGTGCCAGCAGCCAAGGGAGGGGACTAGCCAATGAGCAGTACTTC,CASSQGRGLANEQYF
TRBV7-9,NA,TRBJ2-7,few,14,TGTGCCAGCAGCCCGCGGGACGGCAACTACGAGCAGTACTTC,CASSPRDGNYEQYF
TRBV24-1,TRBD1,TRBJ2-3,few,16,TGTGCCACCAGTGATTTCCGGGACAGGGCCACAGATACGCAGTATTTT,CATSDFRDRATDTQYF
TRBV7-9,NA,TRBJ2-5,NA,15,TGTGCCAGCAGCTTAGCGCCAAGGGGACAAGAGACCCAGTACTTC,CASSLAPRGQETQYF
TRBV11-2,NA,TRBJ2-7,few,13,TGTGCCAGCAGCTTAGAACAGGTCTACGAGCAGTACTTC,CASSLEQVYEQYF
TRBV12-3/TRBV12-4,NA,TRBJ1-2,NA,12,TGTGCCAGCACGGGGGGCAGATATGGCTACACCTTC,CASTGGRYGYTF